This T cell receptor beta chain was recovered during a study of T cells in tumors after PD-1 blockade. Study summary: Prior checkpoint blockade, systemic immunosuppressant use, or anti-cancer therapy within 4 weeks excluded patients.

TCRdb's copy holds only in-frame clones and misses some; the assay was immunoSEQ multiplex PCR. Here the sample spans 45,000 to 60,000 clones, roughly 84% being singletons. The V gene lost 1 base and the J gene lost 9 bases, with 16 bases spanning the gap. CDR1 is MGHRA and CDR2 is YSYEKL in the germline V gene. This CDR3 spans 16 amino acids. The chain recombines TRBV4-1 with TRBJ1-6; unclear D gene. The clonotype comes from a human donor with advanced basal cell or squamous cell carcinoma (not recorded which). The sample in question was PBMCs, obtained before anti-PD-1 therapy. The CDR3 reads CASSQGDSWVGSPLHF. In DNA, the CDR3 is TGCGCCAGCAGCCAAGGCGACTCCTGGGTTGGTTCACCCCTCCACTTT.